This TCR beta chain was captured by sequencing in a study of blood T cell repertoires in COVID-19. Study background: Sites across the United States, Italy and Spain contributed samples from acute and convalescent COVID-19. Nucleic acid was either cDNA or gDNA, and it came from T cells, B-cell-depleted T cells, or PBMCs.

Germline CDR1 SEHNR, CDR2 FQNEAQ (reference sequence). The CDR3 has 15 amino acids. Trimming shortened V by 5 bases and J by 0 bases, and 10 bases separated the two germline ends. In the original workflow: Estimated nucleated cell counts came from reference gene primer amplification. The data were produced by immunoSEQ multiplex PCR, yet TCRdb's version contains in-frame clones alone and is incomplete. From that table come the V and J calls and clone size; the DNA was used to work out D and trimming. Of about 160,000 clones listed, approximately 91% are singletons. This chain joins TRBV7-9 and TRBJ2-2, with D unresolved. Sequenced input: peripheral blood. This sequence originates from a young man with acute or convalescent COVID-19. CDR3 coding DNA: TGTGCCAGCAGCGGCCGACAAGCGAACACCGGGGAGCTGTTTTTT. Protein sequence: CASSGRQANTGELFF.